Sequencing of this T cell receptor beta chain was carried out in a study of blood T cell repertoires in COVID-19. TCRdb keeps only in-frame clones here, not all; method: immunoSEQ multiplex PCR. The table includes almost 200,000 clones, roughly three quarters detected once. Germline CDR1 SGHAT, CDR2 FQNNGV. The CDR3 has 16 residues. The V gene end was trimmed by 1 base and the J gene end by 7 bases; junction bases not matched to a gene: 11. The source is a woman aged 40 to 50 with COVID-19, enrolled during active disease. This chain connects TRBV11-2 to TRBJ2-7; 9 bases map to TRBD2. What was sequenced was peripheral blood. The CDR3 protein is CASSLVAGGALGEQYF. The CDR3 coding sequence is TGTGCCAGCAGCTTAGTGGCGGGAGGGGCCCTCGGGGAGCAGTACTTC.